Below are 26 T cell receptor beta chains sequenced from a single sample in a study of blood T cell repertoires in COVID-19. Generated by immunoSEQ multiplex PCR, the TCRdb table keeps only in-frame clones and is missing some. Of roughly 100,000 clones detected, approximately 77% appear once; the ten largest clones hold roughly a tenth. Sequencing was done on a sample of peripheral blood. The receptors derive from a woman at least 80 years old with acute or convalescent COVID-19.

This rearrangement joins TRBV30 to TRBJ2-3; no reliable D call. The germline V gene has CDR1 GTSNPN and CDR2 SVGIG (reference sequence). V lost 5 bases and J lost 2, with 11 bases in between. The length of the CDR3 is 13 residues. Written as DNA, the CDR3 is TGTGCCTGGGAGTTGGGCCCCACAGATACGCAGTATTTT. This codes for CAWELGPTDTQYF.

On this clone: The junction departs from the called germline gene at one end, perhaps through a read error. The same CDR3 can be traced to other DNA sequences in this sample. The CDR3 sequence: CASSSGLAGVNEQFF. CDR3 DNA sequence: TGTGCCAGCAGCTCAGGACTAGCGGGGGTAAATGAACAGTTCTTC. The chain carries TRBV7-2 and TRBJ2-1; 13 bases line up with TRBD2. Looked up from germline, CDR1 is SGHTA and CDR2 is FQGNSA. The CDR3 extends over 15 amino acids.

The V gene is TRBV19, the J gene TRBJ1-3; D not certain. The CDR3 runs 14 residues. Germline values: CDR1 LNHDA, CDR2 SQIVND (reference sequence). The V end lost 5 bases, the J end lost 0 bases, and 8 bases lay between the germline ends. Written as DNA, the CDR3 is TGTGCCAGTAGTCAGAGGGTCTCTGGAAACACCATATATTTT. It codes for CASSQRVSGNTIYF.

This clone occurred once. The J gene is TRBJ1-2, the V gene TRBV6-5, with TRBD1 matching 8 bases. The CDR3 contains 16 residues. Germline V CDR1 and CDR2: MNHEY, SVGAGI. The ends lost 4 bases at V and 1 base at J; junction bases unmatched: 8. CDR3 in amino acids: CASSFGSGGINYGYTF. CDR3 nucleotides: TGTGCCAGCAGTTTTGGTTCAGGGGGCATTAACTATGGCTACACCTTC.

The chain has TRBV6-5 and TRBJ1-2; the match to TRBD1 covers 9 bases. This CDR3 is built from 15 residues. Germline V gene sequence: CDR1 MNHEY, CDR2 SVGAGI. After removal of 5 bases from V and 2 bases from J, the junction contained 6 bases not matched to a gene. For the CDR3, the DNA is TGTGCCAGCAGTAAATCCGGGACAGGGAACTATGGCTACACCTTC. As protein: CASSKSGTGNYGYTF.

This chain connects TRBV19 to TRBJ2-7; a possible D gene is TRBD2 (5 bases). The germline V gene has CDR1 LNHDA and CDR2 SQIVND (reference sequence). The CDR3 is 14 residues long. Trimming removed 2 bases from V and 4 bases from J, with 12 bases in between. The CDR3 sequence is CASSIPGSLYEQYF. The CDR3 nucleotides are TGTGCCAGTAGTATACCGGGAAGCCTATACGAGCAGTACTTC.

The CDR3 spells CANPRSGYEGYTF. CDR3 DNA: TGTGCCAACCCCAGATCCGGGTATGAGGGCTACACCTTC. The genes are TRBV2 and TRBJ1-2; D gene unclear. Germline V lookup: CDR1 SNHLY, CDR2 FYNNEI. This CDR3 spans 13 amino acids. V was shortened by 10 bases and J by 8 bases, with 20 bases between the two germline ends.

This CDR3 is CASSLGYGVTNTEAFF. The CDR3, as DNA: TGCGCCAGCAGCTTGGGCTACGGGGTAACGAACACTGAAGCTTTCTTT. The J gene is TRBJ1-1, the V gene TRBV5-1; D not certain. Germline CDR1 and CDR2: SGHRS and YFSETQ. The CDR3 length is 16 residues. Trimming pared 0 bases from V and 1 base from J, leaving 13 bases between.

V and J are TRBV3-1 (or the pseudogene TRBV3-2) and TRBJ1-1, with D uncertain. Germline-derived CDR1 and CDR2 are LGHDT and YNNKEL (reference sequence). CDR3 size: 14 residues. V was shortened by 0 bases and J by 2 bases, with 7 bases between the two germline ends. Here the CDR3 reads CASSQDLRNTEAFF. In DNA, the CDR3 is TGTGCCAGCAGCCAAGATCTACGAAACACTGAAGCTTTCTTT.

The V call is TRBV9, the J call TRBJ1-2; perhaps TRBD1 as D (5 bases). The V and J ends lost 0 bases and 6 bases respectively, with 12 bases between them. CDR3 length: 14 residues. The V gene's germline CDR1 is SGDLS and CDR2 YYNGEE. The CDR3 loop is CASSVGRTRDGYTF. The CDR3 DNA reads TGTGCCAGCAGCGTAGGCAGGACACGAGATGGCTACACCTTC.

The count of this clone is one. V usage is TRBV7-3 and J usage is TRBJ1-1; unclear D gene. The V end lost 1 base, the J end lost 4 bases, and 7 bases lay between the germline ends. CDR1 and CDR2 (germline): SGHTA, FQGTGA. The CDR3 totals 13 residues. The CDR3 DNA reads TGTGCCAGCAGCTTAAAACAGTTCACTGAAGCTTTCTTT. Its translation: CASSLKQFTEAFF.

This clone was seen a single time. J is TRBJ1-2 and V is TRBV6-2 or TRBV6-3; tentative D call: TRBD1 (5 bases). This CDR3 region has 13 residues. With 4 bases removed from V and 2 bases from J, the gap between germline ends came to 8 bases. Per germline, CDR1 MNHEY and CDR2 SVGEGT. The CDR3 DNA reads TGTGCCAGCAGTTTGACAGAAAACTATGGCTACACCTTC. It is translated as CASSLTENYGYTF.

The rearrangement links TRBV29-1 to TRBJ2-7; 7 bases fit TRBD2. This CDR3 contains 11 residues. V lost 7 bases and J lost 5; bases outside the gene matches: 5. Germline values: CDR1 SQVTM, CDR2 ANQGSEA. The CDR3 nucleotides read TGCAGCGGCCGCCGGGGGGACGAGCAGTACTTC. This sequence encodes CSGRRGDEQYF.

J is TRBJ2-7 and V is TRBV6-2 or TRBV6-3, with D perhaps matching TRBD1 (5 bases). The V end lost 2 bases, the J end lost 6 bases, and 11 bases lay between the germline ends. The CDR3 extends over 13 amino acids. Germline V gene data show CDR1 as MNHEY and CDR2 as SVGEGT. In DNA form, the CDR3 reads TGTGCCAGCAGTTACGGTTCAGGGCGCGAGCAGTACTTC. The encoded protein is CASSYGSGREQYF.

The chain combines TRBV6-2 or TRBV6-3 with TRBJ2-5; 13 bases map to TRBD2. The ends lost 6 bases at V and 5 bases at J; junction bases unmatched: 9. This CDR3 region has 16 residues. Germline V gene sequence: CDR1 MNHEY, CDR2 SVGEGT. In DNA, the CDR3 is TGTGCCAGCAGCAGACTAGGACTAGCGGGAGCGGAGACCCAGTACTTC. It yields the protein CASSRLGLAGAETQYF.

The V and J genes are TRBV15 and TRBJ1-3, with 7 nucleotides matching TRBD1. Losses at the gene ends were 8 bases for V and 4 bases for J; bases not matched to a gene: 17. The CDR3 is 17 amino acids. Germline lookup yields CDR1 LNHNV and CDR2 YYDKDF (reference sequence). CDR3 coding DNA: TGTGCCACCCGCCGACAGGGAGTATTAGGTGTGGGAAACACCATATATTTT. It encodes CATRRQGVLGVGNTIYF.

V and J are TRBV3-1 (or the pseudogene TRBV3-2) and TRBJ2-1, with D perhaps TRBD1 (5 bases). Germline lookup yields CDR1 LGHDT and CDR2 YNNKEL (reference sequence). V was trimmed by 0 bases and J by 11 bases, leaving 17 bases between them. This CDR3 spans 15 amino acids. The DNA of the CDR3 is TGTGCCAGCAGCCAAGATTTAGTTCGGACACCCAAGCAGTTCTTC. This sequence encodes CASSQDLVRTPKQFF.

With respect to this clone: The sample carries other DNA sequences with the same CDR3. The chain has TRBV12-3 or TRBV12-4 and TRBJ1-5; D is unclear. CDR3 size: 13 residues. Between the trimmed V and J ends, which lost 2 bases and 5 bases, there was a span of 7 bases. The CDR3 here is CASSLLRDQPQHF. The CDR3 nucleotides are TGTGCCAGCAGTTTACTCCGGGATCAGCCCCAGCATTTT.

This chain links TRBV7-9 with TRBJ2-7, with a tentative D call TRBD2 (5 bases). The V gene's germline CDR1 is SEHNR and CDR2 FQNEAQ (reference sequence). The CDR3 totals 12 residues. The V end lost 3 bases, the J end lost 5 bases, and 8 bases lay between the germline ends. The CDR3 loop is CASSFGRDEQYF. The CDR3, as DNA: TGTGCCAGCAGCTTTGGGCGGGACGAGCAGTACTTC.

This chain joins TRBV7-9 and TRBJ2-5; the D gene is possibly TRBD2 (6 bases). V lost 5 bases and J 2 bases, leaving 21 bases between the germline ends. CDR3 length equals 17 residues. CDR1 SEHNR and CDR2 FQNEAQ come from the germline V gene (reference sequence). The CDR3 reads CASSPEGWMGGQETQYF. For the CDR3, the DNA is TGTGCCAGCAGCCCCGAGGGTTGGATGGGGGGACAAGAGACCCAGTACTTC.

The chain is built from TRBV30 and TRBJ1-1, with 7 bases that match TRBD1. The V segment lost 3 bases and the J segment 3 bases; nucleotides outside the gene matches: 13. The V gene's germline CDR1 is GTSNPN and CDR2 SVGIG (reference sequence). This CDR3 comprises 16 residues. CDR3 DNA sequence: TGTGCCTGGAGCCGTCTCGACAGGGATTATGACACTGAAGCTTTCTTT. Amino acids: CAWSRLDRDYDTEAFF.

The DNA of the CDR3 is TGCGCCAGCAGCCGGGGACAGGGGTCAGCAACTAATGAAAAACTGTTTTTT. This encodes CASSRGQGSATNEKLFF. V gene TRBV4-1 combines with J gene TRBJ1-4, with TRBD1 matching 10 bases. This CDR3 has 17 amino acids. V lost 4 bases to trimming and J lost 0 bases; unmatched junction nucleotides: 5. Germline-derived CDR1 and CDR2 are MGHRA and YSYEKL.

V gene TRBV6-1 combines with J gene TRBJ2-7, with 7 nucleotides matching TRBD2. The V and J ends lost 1 base and 0 bases, in that order; junction bases with no gene match: 6. The CDR3 has 16 amino acids. CDR1 MNHNS and CDR2 SASEGT come from the germline V gene. The CDR3 DNA reads as TGTGCCAGCAGTGAAGGGGGGGGAGGCCCCTCCTACGAGCAGTACTTC. Protein: CASSEGGGGPSYEQYF.

The chain has TRBV21-1 and TRBJ1-4; TRBD1 reflects the table's D call only, with no check against the DNA. TRBV21-1 is assigned pseudogene status. There are 18 residues in the CDR3. As DNA, the CDR3 is TGTGCCAGCAGCCCGCACCAGGGGAAGGATTATTCTAATGAAAAACTGTTTTTT. Translating it yields CASSPHQGKDYSNEKLFF.

The J gene is TRBJ1-1, the V gene TRBV4-1, with unresolved D. The CDR3 consists of 14 residues. V shed 4 bases and J shed 5 bases, with 14 bases lying between them. CDR1 and CDR2 from the germline V gene are MGHRA and YSYEKL. CDR3 region: CASSPSPLPTEAFF. The CDR3 DNA reads as TGCGCCAGCAGCCCGAGCCCTCTCCCAACTGAAGCTTTCTTT.

The CDR3 loop is CASSYRQGLSTDTQYF. In DNA, the CDR3 is TGTGCCAGCAGTTACAGGCAGGGCCTCAGCACAGATACGCAGTATTTT. The chain is built from TRBV6-5 and TRBJ2-3; D possibly corresponds to TRBD1 (5 bases). V was clipped by 2 bases and J by 0 bases, with 12 bases between them. Germline loops: CDR1 MNHEY, CDR2 SVGAGI. The CDR3 runs 16 residues.